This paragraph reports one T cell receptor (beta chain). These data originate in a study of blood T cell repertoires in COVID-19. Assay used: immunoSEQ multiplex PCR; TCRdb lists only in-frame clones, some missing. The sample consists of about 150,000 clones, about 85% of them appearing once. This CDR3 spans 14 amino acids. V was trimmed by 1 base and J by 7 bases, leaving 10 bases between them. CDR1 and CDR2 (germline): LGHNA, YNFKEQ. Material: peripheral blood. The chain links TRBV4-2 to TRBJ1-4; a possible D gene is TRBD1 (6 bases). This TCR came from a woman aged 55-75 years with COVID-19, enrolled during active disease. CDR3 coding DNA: TGTGCCAGCAGCCAAGGAGGGGGGGGTGAAAAACTGTTTTTT. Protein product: CASSQGGGGEKLFF.